What follows describes a single TCR beta chain. Participant-reported clinical history was the basis for cohort assignment. Cohort 3 recovered donors had two negative PCRs, clearance, or symptom resolution. The data were obtained in a study of blood T cell repertoires in COVID-19. Study overall: PBMCs, B-cell-depleted T cells, or T cells provided the cDNA or gDNA that made up the material.

Repertoires were generated with immunoSEQ multiplex PCR, while TCRdb's copy carries only in-frame clones and drops some. The sample carries about half a million clones, about 85% recorded once. The CDR3 is 14 amino acids. Per the germline V gene, CDR1 is MDHEN and CDR2 is SYDVKM. With V trimmed by 4 bases and J by 7 bases, 7 bases remained unmatched. The chain has TRBV28 and TRBJ1-3; 7 nucleotides match TRBD1. The sample consisted of PBMCs or T cells enriched from blood (not recorded which). The clonotype originates from a woman aged 60 to 75 who had recovered from COVID-19. CDR3 nucleotides: TGTGCCAGCAGTTCCCGACAGGGATGGAACACCATATATTTT. Its protein is CASSSRQGWNTIYF.